The 7 T cell receptor beta chains reported below all come from one sample, sequenced in a study of blood T cell repertoires in COVID-19. Here immunoSEQ multiplex PCR was the method, and the copy in TCRdb shows in-frame clones only, minus some. Of just over 60,000 clones listed, roughly 80% are singletons. The sequenced sample consisted of peripheral blood. These receptors were obtained from a man aged 60 to 75 with acute or convalescent COVID-19.

The chain is built from TRBV6-6 and TRBJ1-4; 7 positions agree with TRBD1. Germline V gene data show CDR1 as MNHNY and CDR2 as SVGAGI (reference sequence). This CDR3 contains 13 residues. After removal of 7 bases from V and 8 bases from J, the junction contained 7 bases not matched to a gene. The CDR3, as DNA: TGTGCCAGCACCTCGACAGGGAGAGAAAAACTGTTTTTT. It encodes CASTSTGREKLFF.

The DNA for the CDR3 is TGTGCCAGCAGTGAGGCCAAAACTAGCAATCAGCCCCAGCATTTT. It codes for CASSEAKTSNQPQHF. J is TRBJ1-5 and V is TRBV2; D not certain. V gave up 3 bases and J gave up 0 bases, with 9 bases separating them. The length of the CDR3 is 15 residues. Per the germline V gene, CDR1 is SNHLY and CDR2 is FYNNEI.

V is TRBV5-6 and J is TRBJ2-1, with D perhaps matching TRBD2 (5 bases). Trimming removed 4 bases from V and 4 bases from J, with 9 bases in between. This CDR3 comprises 13 residues. Germline CDR1 is SGHDT and CDR2 is YYEEEE. CDR3 sequence reads: CASSRGPYNEQFF. CDR3 nucleotide sequence: TGTGCCAGCAGCAGAGGGCCGTACAATGAGCAGTTCTTC. The entire variable domain, with the rest obtained from reference TRBV5-6 and TRBJ2-1, is as follows: DAGVTQSPTHLIKTRGQQVTLRCSPKSGHDTVSWYQQALGQGPQFIFQYYEEEERQRGNFPDRFSGHQFPNYSSELNVNALLLGDSALYLCASSRGPYNEQFFGPGTRLTVL.

This clone was seen a few times. The chain has TRBV27 and TRBJ1-6; D is undetermined. V was trimmed by 6 bases and J by 4 bases, leaving 13 bases between them. The CDR3 extends over 15 amino acids. Per germline, CDR1 MNHEY and CDR2 SMNVEV (reference sequence). The CDR3, as DNA: TGTGCCAGCAGCCCCGTGCAGGCGTATAATTCACCCCTCCACTTT. Amino acid sequence: CASSPVQAYNSPLHF.

The chain couples TRBV20-1 to TRBJ2-5, with no clear D. Germline V gene lookup returns CDR1 DFQATT and CDR2 SNEGSKA (reference sequence). V was trimmed by 6 bases and J by 7 bases, leaving 9 bases between them. This CDR3 is 10 amino acids long. CDR3 region: CSARELTQYF. The DNA for the CDR3 is TGCAGTGCCCGCGAATTGACCCAGTACTTC.

The chain carries TRBV10-3 and TRBJ2-5; D perhaps matches TRBD2 (5 bases). Germline CDR1 is ENHRY and CDR2 is SYGVKD. Trimming took 0 bases from V and 5 from J, leaving 13 bases between them. This CDR3 has 15 residues. The CDR3 coding sequence is TGTGCCATCAGTGAGTCGGACTCATCCGTGGAGACCCAGTACTTC. Translating gives CAISESDSSVETQYF.

The chain employs TRBV20-1 and TRBJ1-6; D gene uncertain. Germline lookup yields CDR1 DFQATT and CDR2 SNEGSKA (reference sequence). The V and J ends lost 4 bases and 6 bases respectively, with 16 bases between them. The CDR3 length is 15 residues. The CDR3 is CSATEQLGLNSPLHF. CDR3 in DNA: TGCAGTGCTACTGAACAGTTGGGTCTTAATTCACCCCTCCACTTT.